This entry is about one T cell receptor (beta chain). Mismatch with germline at one junction end may stem from a read error. This record comes from a study of T cells in Graves' hyperthyroidism and ophthalmopathy. Amplification targeted TCR beta CDR3 regions from RNA transcripts. First-round RT-PCR targeting the TCR CDR3 was performed with the HTBI primer set. TCRdb reprocessed the multiplex PCR reads via MiXCR and lists one record per CDR3 protein. The sample yields roughly 250,000 distinct CDR3 sequences, roughly 15% seen once. The CDR3 covers 18 residues. Germline V gene sequence: CDR1 MDHEN, CDR2 SYDVKM.

Input material: blood. The receptor's source is a woman in her forties with Graves' hyperthyroidism that later progressed to Graves' ophthalmopathy. This rearrangement joins TRBV28 to TRBJ2-2; TRBD1 agrees at 11 bases. CDR3 residues: CASILRTGGAGNTGELYF. The CDR3 DNA is TGTGCCAGCATCCTGAGGACAGGGGGCGCTGGGAACACCGGGGAGCTGTACTTC.